This T cell receptor (beta chain) was obtained from a study of T-cell reconstitution after alpha-beta-depleted transplantation in children. Whole-study findings and limits: Counts and diversity of T cells one year after transplant came mostly from newly produced T cells. Several hundred expanded graft clones reportedly gave rise to the alpha-beta T cells present about two months after transplant. Some patients owed their high day-60 TCRbeta diversity to surviving recipient T cells and thymic progenitors.

Germline trimming cut 1 base from V and 11 bases from J; bases unmatched to any gene: 7. The CDR3 length is 14 residues. As to this clonotype: Its matching antigen is unknown.

It was with unique molecular identifiers that the TCRbeta library was prepared. In TCRdb, the PCR reads were re-called with MiXCR into one record per CDR3 protein. Here the sample spans a few hundred thousand distinct CDR3 sequences, around 15% being singletons. The sequenced sample was PBMCs, mostly from graft donor cells, obtained 360 days after TCRalphabeta/CD19-depleted stem cell transplant. This TCR was recovered from a boy less than two years old who had a stem cell transplant for Wiskott-Aldrich syndrome, so the T cells may come from the graft donor. V gene TRBV12-3 or TRBV12-4 combines with J gene TRBJ1-1, with TRBD1 matching 10 bases. The CDR3 reads CASSLGDRGIDAFF. The CDR3 DNA is TGTGCCAGCAGTTTAGGGGACAGGGGAATTGACGCTTTCTTT.